These T cell receptor beta chains were read from a single sample in a study of blood T cell repertoires in COVID-19. Assay: immunoSEQ multiplex PCR; the TCRdb copy retains only in-frame clones and omits some. The sample lists tens of thousands of clones, about 80% occurring once. The sequenced material came from peripheral blood. These receptors originate from a woman between 55 and 75 years old with acute or convalescent COVID-19. CDR3s include the opening cysteine and the closing phenylalanine or tryptophan. D genes are given only for firm matches. A row's size may be missing; if present it is once, few, many or a size class.

clone_size d_call j_call v_call cdr3_aa cdr3_nt
once TRBD2 TRBJ2-2 TRBV14 CASSQVAGVTGELFF TGTGCCAGCAGCCAAGTCGCGGGAGTCACCGGGGAGCTGTTTTTT
. . TRBJ1-1 TRBV5-5 CASSQIRNTEAFF TGTGCCAGCAGCCAAATCAGGAACACTGAAGCTTTCTTT
. . TRBJ2-1 TRBV3-1/TRBV3-2 CASSPDSLYNEQFF TGTGCCAGCAGCCCCGACTCCCTCTACAATGAGCAGTTCTTC
. TRBD2 TRBJ2-3 TRBV19 CASSNGGGRTDTQYF TGTGCCAGTAGTAATGGCGGGGGGCGCACAGATACGCAGTATTTT
. TRBD2 TRBJ2-3 TRBV15 CATSTSGRATDTQYF TGTGCCACCAGCACTAGCGGGAGGGCCACAGATACGCAGTATTTT
. . TRBJ2-1 TRBV21-1 CASSANGRTWRNEQFF TGTGCCAGCAGCGCAAATGGGAGGACTTGGCGGAATGAGCAGTTCTTC
. TRBD2 TRBJ2-1 TRBV7-8 CASSRGRTGGYNEQFF TGTGCCAGCAGCCGAGGGAGGACCGGGGGGTACAATGAGCAGTTCTTC
. TRBD2 TRBJ2-5 TRBV5-4 CASSRAGGQETQYF TGTGCCAGCAGCCGAGCGGGGGGCCAAGAGACCCAGTACTTC
. TRBD2 TRBJ2-1 TRBV3-1/TRBV3-2 CASSQGGLGLANNEQFF TGTGCCAGCAGCCAAGGCGGATTAGGACTAGCCAACAATGAGCAGTTCTTC
. . TRBJ1-5 TRBV6-5 CASNPEGGWNQPQHF TGTGCCAGCAATCCGGAAGGAGGTTGGAATCAGCCCCAGCATTTT
. . TRBJ2-7 TRBV9 CASSVSPSFYEQYF TGTGCCAGCAGCGTATCCCCCTCTTTCTACGAGCAGTACTTC
few . TRBJ1-2 TRBV10-3 CAISAGGSGYTF TGTGCCATCAGTGCGGGGGGCTCTGGCTACACCTTC
once . TRBJ1-2 TRBV10-3 CAISEHRDQGSYTF TGTGCCATCAGTGAACACAGGGATCAGGGAAGCTACACCTTC
. . TRBJ1-2 TRBV27 CASGRGGNYGYTF TGTGCCAGCGGGAGGGGCGGAAACTATGGCTACACCTTC
. . TRBJ2-1 TRBV7-3 CASSPGLEYNEQFF TGTGCCAGCAGCCCGGGACTGGAATACAATGAGCAGTTCTTC
. . TRBJ2-7 TRBV19 CASSIALGSEQYF TGTGCCAGTAGTATAGCGTTGGGGAGCGAGCAGTACTTC